What follows are 27 T cell receptor beta chains derived from one specimen sequenced in a study of T cell repertoires in ileal Crohn's disease. Clones were sequenced by immunoSEQ multiplex PCR, and TCRdb holds only the in-frame ones, with some missing. This table has around 7,400 clones, more than 65% appearing once. The sample taken for sequencing was ileal tissue. Receptors originate from an adult with Crohn's disease.

The J gene is TRBJ2-3, the V gene TRBV5-6; D ambiguous. The V gene lost 0 bases and the J gene lost 4 bases, with 6 bases spanning the gap. Germline V CDR1 and CDR2: SGHDT, YYEEEE. The CDR3 runs to 13 residues. In DNA form, the CDR3 reads TGTGCCAGCAGCTTGGGACACTCAGATACGCAGTATTTT. It encodes CASSLGHSDTQYF.

Of note for this clone: At one boundary the junction diverges from the germline segment, which might be a read error. The chain couples TRBV7-7 to TRBJ1-1; 11 nucleotides align to TRBD1. The CDR3 consists of 13 residues. Germline CDR1 is SSHAT and CDR2 is FNYEAQ (reference sequence). The CDR3 DNA reads TGTGCTAGCAAGGGACAGGGGGACACTGAAGCTTTCTTT. It specifies CASKGQGDTEAFF.

The chain recombines TRBV7-8 with TRBJ1-5; 7 bases align to TRBD1. Germline V gives CDR1 SGHVS, CDR2 FQNEAQ. This CDR3 comprises 13 residues. V shed 5 bases and J 7 bases; nucleotides not matched to a gene: 5. DNA for the CDR3: TGTGCCAGCAGCCGCGACAGGGACCAGCCCCAGCATTTT. Amino acids: CASSRDRDQPQHF.

The chain is built from TRBV27 and TRBJ1-1; perhaps TRBD1 as D (6 bases). Germline V gives CDR1 MNHEY, CDR2 SMNVEV (reference sequence). The ends were cut back, 5 bases at V and 4 bases at J, with 14 bases in the middle. The CDR3 length is 14 residues. CDR3 sequence reads: CASSRGQRGTEAFF. The CDR3 DNA is TGTGCCAGCAGTCGTGGACAGCGGGGCACTGAAGCTTTCTTT.

To note about this clone: No DNA is shown, since the ends of the CDR3 on it are uncertain; the CDR3 is the one TCRdb lists. The V gene is TRBV11-2, the J gene TRBJ1-1. Germline V lookup: CDR1 SGHAT, CDR2 FQNNGV. The CDR3 spans 14 residues, counting both ends. CDR3 protein: CASSWGVGPGEAFF.

The chain carries TRBV18 and TRBJ2-3; D is unclear. Trimming cost V 2 bases and J 4 bases, with 10 bases left between them. The CDR3 extends over 14 amino acids. Germline CDR1 and CDR2: KGHSH and LQKENI. The CDR3 nucleotides read TGTGCCAGCTCACCAGTGGGCCGATCAGATACGCAGTATTTT. Encoded protein: CASSPVGRSDTQYF.

The chain links TRBV29-1 to TRBJ2-1, with 12 nucleotides matching TRBD2. The V segment lost 6 bases and the J segment 9 bases; nucleotides outside the gene matches: 9. Germline V lookup: CDR1 SQVTM, CDR2 ANQGSEA. This CDR3 has 14 amino acids. CDR3 loop: CSVTGLAGISEQFF. The CDR3 DNA reads TGCAGCGTGACCGGACTAGCGGGGATTAGTGAGCAGTTCTTC.

The chain combines TRBV6-1 with TRBJ2-7; 11 nucleotides line up with TRBD2. Germline V gene sequence: CDR1 MNHNS, CDR2 SASEGT. J was trimmed by 6 bases and V by 6 bases; bases with no gene match: 7. The length of the CDR3 is 14 residues. The CDR3 loop is CASRDSGREGEQYF. The DNA of the CDR3 is TGTGCCAGCAGGGATAGCGGGAGGGAGGGCGAGCAGTACTTC.

The rearrangement links TRBV27 to TRBJ1-2; possible D gene TRBD1, 6 bases. The CDR3 consists of 16 residues. CDR1 and CDR2 from the germline V gene are MNHEY and SMNVEV (reference sequence). The V end was cut by 5 bases, the J end by 2 bases, with 18 bases between. The CDR3 DNA is TGTGCCAGCAGTAACGCCGGGACATTACAGAACTATGGCTACACCTTC. It codes for CASSNAGTLQNYGYTF.

CDR3 coding DNA: TGTGCCAGCAGTGAAGCGAGACCCGGACAGGGCTATGGCTACACCTTC. It translates to CASSEARPGQGYGYTF. The chain links TRBV2 to TRBJ1-2; 8 bases line up with TRBD1. J gave up 4 bases and V 0 bases, and 7 bases lay outside the gene matches. Germline CDR1 SNHLY, CDR2 FYNNEI. The CDR3 runs 16 residues.

The chain uses TRBV19 and TRBJ1-2, with 7 nucleotides matching TRBD1. This CDR3 is 14 amino acids long. Germline V gives CDR1 LNHDA, CDR2 SQIVND (reference sequence). V was pared by 7 bases and J by 6 bases, with 11 bases of the junction left unmatched. The CDR3 DNA follows: TGTGCCAGTATTAAGCTCGGGACAGAGAATGGCTACACCTTC. Its translation: CASIKLGTENGYTF.

The gene calls are TRBV2 and TRBJ2-1, with 14 bases lining up with TRBD2. Trimming removed 6 bases from V and 3 bases from J; junction bases left unmatched: 1. Looked up from germline, CDR1 is SNHLY and CDR2 is FYNNEI. The CDR3 extends over 15 amino acids. CDR3 protein: CASRGTSGSYNEQFF. The CDR3 bases are TGTGCCAGCAGAGGGACTAGCGGGAGCTACAATGAGCAGTTCTTC.

This clone came up a few times. This CDR3 reads CASSLEQAGYGYTF. The CDR3 DNA follows: TGCGCCAGCAGCTTGGAACAGGCGGGGTATGGCTACACCTTC. J is TRBJ1-2 and V is TRBV5-1; D possibly corresponds to TRBD1 (5 bases). The ends were cut back, 0 bases at V and 5 bases at J, with 11 bases in the middle. Germline V gene sequence: CDR1 SGHRS, CDR2 YFSETQ. The CDR3 has 14 amino acids.

This chain joins TRBV18 and TRBJ1-1; TRBD1 matches 7 bases. Germline V gene data show CDR1 as KGHSH and CDR2 as LQKENI. The junction had 4 bases not matched to a gene; V was cut back by 4 bases and J by 5 bases. The CDR3 runs 13 residues. The CDR3 region is CASSQQGRTEAFF. In DNA form, the CDR3 reads TGTGCCAGCTCACAACAGGGGAGAACTGAAGCTTTCTTT.

This clone was counted a single time. V and J are TRBV6-6 and TRBJ1-2, with no clear D. The CDR3 spans 15 residues. The germline CDR1 and CDR2 sequences are MNHNY and SVGAGI (reference sequence). Trimming removed 7 bases at V and 3 bases at J, with 18 bases between. The CDR3 spells CASTPQPRRHYGYTF. The CDR3 coding sequence is TGTGCCAGCACCCCCCAACCTAGACGGCACTATGGCTACACCTTC.

The chain joins TRBV6-4 to TRBJ2-3, with 10 nucleotides matching TRBD2. V dropped 4 bases and J dropped 3; count of bases not matched to a gene: 4. Looked up from germline, CDR1 is MRHNA and CDR2 is SNTAGT. The CDR3 length is 15 residues. CDR3 region: CASSGGLAPTDTQYF. The CDR3, as DNA: TGTGCCAGCAGTGGGGGACTAGCGCCAACAGATACGCAGTATTTT.

The CDR3 loop is CASSRQGVEPQHF. CDR3 in DNA: TGTGCCAGCAGCCGACAGGGGGTCGAGCCCCAGCATTTT. This rearrangement joins TRBV6-1 to TRBJ1-5; TRBD1 agrees at 9 bases. The length of the CDR3 is 13 residues. CDR1 MNHNS and CDR2 SASEGT come from the germline V gene. The V gene end was trimmed by 6 bases and the J gene end by 8 bases; junction bases not matched to a gene: 5.

This chain links TRBV25-1 with TRBJ2-7; weak D call: TRBD2 (6 bases). CDR1 and CDR2 (germline): MGHDK, SYGVNS. CDR3 size: 14 residues. The ends were cut back, 5 bases at V and 3 bases at J, with 14 bases in the middle. The CDR3: CASSTLGSGYEQYF. As DNA, the CDR3 is TGTGCCAGCAGTACACTCGGGAGCGGCTACGAGCAGTACTTC.

The rearrangement uses TRBV7-8 and TRBJ1-1; no definite D call. Germline lookup yields CDR1 SGHVS and CDR2 FQNEAQ. Trimming left V 5 bases short and J 3 bases short, with 10 bases between. CDR3 size: 13 residues. The CDR3 protein is CASSQQRDTEAFF. The CDR3 bases are TGTGCCAGCAGCCAGCAGCGGGACACTGAAGCTTTCTTT.

This clone was recorded once. The V gene is TRBV10-3, the J gene TRBJ1-5; D is perhaps TRBD1 (5 bases). The V gene lost 2 bases and the J gene lost 7 bases, with 12 bases spanning the gap. The germline V gene has CDR1 ENHRY and CDR2 SYGVKD. CDR3 length: 14 amino acids. The CDR3 region is CAISEGQGRQPQHF. The CDR3 DNA follows: TGTGCCATCAGTGAGGGGCAGGGCCGCCAGCCCCAGCATTTT.

The chain is built from TRBV13 and TRBJ2-5; TRBD1 agrees at 10 bases. Trimming removed 4 bases from V and 4 bases from J; junction bases left unmatched: 6. The CDR3 has 15 residues. The germline gives CDR1 PRHDT, CDR2 FYEKMQ (reference sequence). This CDR3 reads CASSSGTGERETQYF. DNA for the CDR3: TGTGCCAGCAGCTCCGGGACAGGGGAACGAGAGACCCAGTACTTC.

The CDR3 nucleotides read TGTGCCAGCAGTCCGAACGACATAGGGCTGTTTTTT. Translated: CASSPNDIGLFF. The chain combines TRBV28 with TRBJ2-2; D call uncertain. V dropped 5 bases and J dropped 13 bases, with 14 bases sitting between them. CDR1 and CDR2 (germline): MDHEN, SYDVKM. The CDR3 is made up of 12 amino acids.

The gene calls are TRBV6-5 and TRBJ2-7, with 8 bases fitting TRBD2. V dropped 5 bases and J dropped 5; count of bases not matched to a gene: 11. Germline CDR1 reads MNHEY; CDR2 reads SVGAGI. This CDR3 is 15 amino acids long. CDR3 sequence: CASSVGGREVNEQYF. In DNA form, the CDR3 reads TGTGCCAGCAGTGTAGGAGGGCGGGAGGTCAACGAGCAGTACTTC.

This chain uses TRBV28 with TRBJ1-5, with TRBD1 identical over 7 bases. Per the germline V gene, CDR1 is MDHEN and CDR2 is SYDVKM. The CDR3 is made up of 16 amino acids. With 7 bases clipped from V and 0 bases from J, the junction kept 9 bases outside the gene matches. The DNA of the CDR3 is TGTGCCAGCACCAGGACAGGACCTTATAGCAATCAGCCCCAGCATTTT. Residues: CASTRTGPYSNQPQHF.

The chain employs TRBV14 and TRBJ1-1; D is possibly TRBD1 (5 bases). Trimming took off 6 bases at V and 0 bases at J, with 11 bases between the two ends. CDR1 is SGHDN and CDR2 is FVKESK in the germline V gene. The CDR3 has 14 amino acids. CDR3 DNA sequence: TGTGCCAGCAGTTATGACAGCATGAACACTGAAGCTTTCTTT. Translation gives CASSYDSMNTEAFF. Full variable domain (outside the CDR3, taken from reference TRBV14 and TRBJ1-1): EAGVTQFPSHSVIEKGQTVTLRCDPISGHDNLYWYRRVMGKEIKFLLHFVKESKQDESGMPNNRFLAERTGGTYSTLKVQPAELEDSGVYFCASSYDSMNTEAFFGQGTRLTVV.

CDR3 protein: CASSLVSAYGYTF. The CDR3 DNA reads as TGTGCCAGCAGCTTAGTGAGCGCCTATGGCTACACCTTC. This rearrangement joins TRBV7-9 to TRBJ1-2, with D uncertain. Per germline, CDR1 SEHNR and CDR2 FQNEAQ (reference sequence). The CDR3 is 13 amino acids. V lost 1 base, J lost 4 bases, and 7 bases lay in between.

The rearrangement joins TRBV18 to TRBJ2-1, with TRBD2 as a possible D gene (5 bases). CDR1 and CDR2 (germline): KGHSH, LQKENI. This CDR3 has 12 residues. The germline V and J ends were trimmed by 5 bases and 5 bases, with 7 bases remaining between them. The CDR3 loop is CASSTGNNEQFF. In nucleotides, the CDR3 is TGTGCCAGCTCAACGGGGAACAATGAGCAGTTCTTC.